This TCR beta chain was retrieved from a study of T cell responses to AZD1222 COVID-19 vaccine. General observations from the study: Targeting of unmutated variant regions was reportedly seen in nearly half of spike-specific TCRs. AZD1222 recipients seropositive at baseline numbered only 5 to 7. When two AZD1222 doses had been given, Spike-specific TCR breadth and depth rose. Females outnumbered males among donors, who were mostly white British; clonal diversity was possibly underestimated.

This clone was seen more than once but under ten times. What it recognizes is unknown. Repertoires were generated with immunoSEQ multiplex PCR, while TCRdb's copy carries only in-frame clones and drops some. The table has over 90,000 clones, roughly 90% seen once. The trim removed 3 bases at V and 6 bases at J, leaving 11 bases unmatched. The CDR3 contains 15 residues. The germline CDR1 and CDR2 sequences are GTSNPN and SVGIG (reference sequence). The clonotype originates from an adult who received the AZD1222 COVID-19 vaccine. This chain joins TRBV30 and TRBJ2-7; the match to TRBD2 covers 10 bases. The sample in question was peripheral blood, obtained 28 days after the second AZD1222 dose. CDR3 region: CAWRGGTSERGEQYF. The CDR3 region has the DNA TGTGCCTGGAGGGGCGGGACTAGCGAGAGGGGCGAGCAGTACTTC.